The 18 T cell receptor beta chains reported below all come from one sample, sequenced in a study of blood T cells in healthy people across ages (dated by TCRdb to between 2015 and 2016). The library came from 5' RACE. Instrument used: Illumina HiSeq 2500. A second PCR of roughly 6 to 12 cycles was performed with a sample-barcoded 5' primer and a J-beta primer mix. TCRdb trimmed public reads at Q25 via fastp, called clones via MiXCR and kept in-frame beta chains. Rows merge per CDR3 protein into single entries with the most common DNA and genes. This sample is represented by more than 1,400,000 distinct CDR3 sequences; approximately 38% of them were singletons. The leading ten clones occupy around 8% of the sample. The sequencing input was blood. The origin of the receptors is a woman under 30 in good health.

CDR3 sequence reads: CASSFSGIGYEQYF. In DNA, the CDR3 is TGTGCCAGCAGCTTTAGCGGGATAGGCTACGAGCAGTACTTC. This chain links TRBV25-1 with TRBJ2-7; 8 bases map to TRBD2. J gave up 3 bases and V 6 bases, and 7 bases lay outside the gene matches. The CDR3 runs 14 residues. Per the germline V gene, CDR1 is MGHDK and CDR2 is SYGVNS.

The J gene is TRBJ2-3, the V gene TRBV27; 7 nucleotides match TRBD2. Germline V gene data show CDR1 as MNHEY and CDR2 as SMNVEV (reference sequence). The CDR3 is made up of 17 amino acids. With 2 bases clipped from V and 0 bases from J, the junction kept 8 bases outside the gene matches. The CDR3 protein is CASSLDLAAGSTDTQYF. The CDR3 DNA follows: TGTGCCAGCAGTTTAGATCTAGCGGCCGGTAGCACAGATACGCAGTATTTT.

The chain recombines TRBV5-1 with TRBJ2-7; D gene unclear. V was clipped by 4 bases and J by 5 bases, with 10 bases between them. CDR3 length equals 12 residues. Germline lookup yields CDR1 SGHRS and CDR2 YFSETQ. The CDR3 here is CASSVSWDEQYF. DNA for the CDR3: TGCGCCAGCAGCGTATCATGGGACGAGCAGTACTTC. Based on the CDR3 plus reference TRBV5-1 and TRBJ2-7, the full variable domain is KAGVTQTPRYLIKTRGQQVTLSCSPISGHRSVSWYQQTPGQGLQFLFEYFSETQRNKGNFPGRFSGRQFSNSRSEMNVSTLELGDSALYLCASSVSWDEQYFGPGTRLTVT.

CDR3 coding DNA: TGTGCCTGGTACGTGACAGGGGTCTCCTACGAGCAGTACTTC. This gives the protein CAWYVTGVSYEQYF. The chain links TRBV30 to TRBJ2-7; 8 nucleotides match TRBD1. The CDR3 is 14 amino acids. Germline assignment: CDR1 GTSNPN and CDR2 SVGIG (reference sequence). V was clipped by 5 bases and J by 0 bases; unmatched bases: 6.

This chain links TRBV3-1 with TRBJ1-3; TRBD1 might be the D (5 bases). Looked up from germline, CDR1 is LGHDT and CDR2 is YNNKEL (reference sequence). The CDR3 covers 18 residues. Trimming took 4 bases from V and 0 from J, leaving 19 bases between them. The CDR3 DNA is TGTGCCAGCAGCCGCCCCCTCCGGACACTTGCCTCTGGAAACACCATATATTTT. As protein: CASSRPLRTLASGNTIYF.

The rearrangement joins TRBV2 to TRBJ2-3; D is possibly TRBD1 or TRBD2 (5 bases each). The CDR3 length is 16 residues. Germline CDR1 is SNHLY and CDR2 is FYNNEI. The ends were cut back, 8 bases at V and 9 bases at J, with 27 bases in the middle. The CDR3 sequence: CASLDRGVGGGVTQYF. As DNA, the CDR3 is TGTGCCAGCCTCGACAGAGGGGTTGGCGGTGGAGTGACGCAGTATTTT.

J is TRBJ2-1 and V is TRBV11-2; 14 nucleotides agree with TRBD2. V shed 4 bases and J 9 bases; nucleotides not matched to a gene: 8. The CDR3 runs 16 residues. The V gene's germline CDR1 is SGHAT and CDR2 FQNNGV. The CDR3 nucleotides are TGTGCCAGCAGCTCGCTGGACGGACTAGCGGGGGGTGAGCAGTTCTTC. Translating it yields CASSSLDGLAGGEQFF.

This chain uses TRBV27 with TRBJ1-5; 11 bases map to TRBD1. Germline CDR1 and CDR2: MNHEY and SMNVEV (reference sequence). CDR3 length: 18 residues. V lost 5 bases, J lost 0 bases, and 9 bases stayed unmatched. CDR3 bases: TGTGCCAGCAGTCCGGGGACAGGGGGACTCTATAGCAATCAGCCCCAGCATTTT. Encoded protein: CASSPGTGGLYSNQPQHF.

This chain connects TRBV12-3 or TRBV12-4 to TRBJ2-3; D call uncertain. CDR3 length: 13 residues. Trimming shortened V by 7 bases and J by 0 bases, and 8 bases separated the two germline ends. The CDR3 DNA reads as TGTGCCAGCATGGCGCTCAGCACAGATACGCAGTATTTT. Translating it yields CASMALSTDTQYF.

The chain combines TRBV7-2 with TRBJ1-1; possible D gene TRBD1, 6 bases. Germline V gene data show CDR1 as SGHTA and CDR2 as FQGNSA. Trimming pared 1 base from V and 9 bases from J, leaving 9 bases between. This CDR3 has 12 amino acids. CDR3 sequence: CASSLEQGQAFF. CDR3 nucleotides: TGTGCCAGCAGCTTAGAACAGGGCCAAGCTTTCTTT.

As regards this clonotype: The conserved final phenylalanine or tryptophan is absent from the CDR3, which likely points to a read error. The V and J genes are TRBV4-1 and TRBJ2-4, with 8 bases aligning to TRBD2. V lost 8 bases and J lost 6; bases outside the gene matches: 9. Per the germline V gene, CDR1 is MGHRA and CDR2 is YSYEKL. The CDR3 runs 14 residues. CDR3 sequence (DNA): TGCGCCAGCGCTCGGGGGGGGCGGGGAAACATTCAGTACTTA. Translation gives CASARGGRGNIQYL.

This clonotype has a handful of counts. This chain joins TRBV27 and TRBJ2-7, with 11 bases fitting TRBD1. Germline CDR1 is MNHEY and CDR2 is SMNVEV (reference sequence). V shed 8 bases and J 9 bases; nucleotides not matched to a gene: 15. CDR3 length: 15 amino acids. DNA for the CDR3: TGTGCCAGCGGCTCTCGCGGGACAGGGGGTCAAGGGCAGTACTTC. It encodes CASGSRGTGGQGQYF.

The rearrangement links TRBV5-5 to TRBJ2-2, with 8 nucleotides matching TRBD1. CDR3 length: 14 amino acids. The trim removed 4 bases at V and 7 bases at J, leaving 6 bases unmatched. Germline assignment: CDR1 SGHKS and CDR2 YYEKEE (reference sequence). Here the CDR3 reads CASSVTGGGGELFF. The CDR3 DNA follows: TGTGCCAGCAGCGTCACAGGGGGAGGCGGGGAGCTGTTTTTT.

This clonotype was detected a few times. The J gene is TRBJ2-7, the V gene TRBV27, with a possible D match to TRBD1 (6 bases). This CDR3 has 14 amino acids. CDR1 and CDR2 (germline): MNHEY, SMNVEV (reference sequence). V lost 2 bases to trimming and J lost 1 base, with 9 bases between them. This CDR3 reads CASSLKGVSYEQYF. The CDR3 region has the DNA TGTGCCAGCAGTTTAAAGGGGGTGTCCTACGAGCAGTACTTC.

This clonotype was counted a few times. The J gene is TRBJ2-5, the V gene TRBV20-1; the D gene is possibly TRBD2 (5 bases). CDR3 length: 13 residues. Germline loops: CDR1 DFQATT, CDR2 SNEGSKA (reference sequence). The V end was cut by 8 bases, the J end by 4 bases, with 17 bases between. CDR3 sequence reads: CSPPDRGAETQYF. CDR3 DNA sequence: TGCAGTCCTCCGGATCGGGGTGCAGAGACCCAGTACTTC.

V is TRBV29-1 and J is TRBJ2-5; D not resolved. CDR3 size: 12 residues. V gave up 6 bases and J gave up 4 bases, with 12 bases separating them. Germline V gives CDR1 SQVTM, CDR2 ANQGSEA. Here the CDR3 reads CSVGMLGETQYF. CDR3 sequence (DNA): TGCAGCGTAGGAATGCTGGGAGAGACCCAGTACTTC.

The V gene is TRBV5-1, the J gene TRBJ2-7, with a weak D call TRBD1 (5 bases). The ends were cut back, 2 bases at V and 6 bases at J, with 9 bases in the middle. The V gene's germline CDR1 is SGHRS and CDR2 YFSETQ. CDR3 length: 12 residues. Written as DNA, the CDR3 is TGCGCCAGCAGCTTCGTAGGGGTCGAGCAGTACTTC. Translated: CASSFVGVEQYF.

This clonotype was seen more than once but under ten times. This rearrangement joins TRBV9 to TRBJ2-1; 10 bases align to TRBD2. The CDR3 sequence is 15 residues long. The junction had 3 bases not matched to a gene; V was cut back by 0 bases and J by 6 bases. The V gene's germline CDR1 is SGDLS and CDR2 YYNGEE. The CDR3 DNA sequence: TGTGCCAGCAGCGTAGCAAGCGGGAGGGGCAATGAGCAGTTCTTC. Its translation is CASSVASGRGNEQFF.